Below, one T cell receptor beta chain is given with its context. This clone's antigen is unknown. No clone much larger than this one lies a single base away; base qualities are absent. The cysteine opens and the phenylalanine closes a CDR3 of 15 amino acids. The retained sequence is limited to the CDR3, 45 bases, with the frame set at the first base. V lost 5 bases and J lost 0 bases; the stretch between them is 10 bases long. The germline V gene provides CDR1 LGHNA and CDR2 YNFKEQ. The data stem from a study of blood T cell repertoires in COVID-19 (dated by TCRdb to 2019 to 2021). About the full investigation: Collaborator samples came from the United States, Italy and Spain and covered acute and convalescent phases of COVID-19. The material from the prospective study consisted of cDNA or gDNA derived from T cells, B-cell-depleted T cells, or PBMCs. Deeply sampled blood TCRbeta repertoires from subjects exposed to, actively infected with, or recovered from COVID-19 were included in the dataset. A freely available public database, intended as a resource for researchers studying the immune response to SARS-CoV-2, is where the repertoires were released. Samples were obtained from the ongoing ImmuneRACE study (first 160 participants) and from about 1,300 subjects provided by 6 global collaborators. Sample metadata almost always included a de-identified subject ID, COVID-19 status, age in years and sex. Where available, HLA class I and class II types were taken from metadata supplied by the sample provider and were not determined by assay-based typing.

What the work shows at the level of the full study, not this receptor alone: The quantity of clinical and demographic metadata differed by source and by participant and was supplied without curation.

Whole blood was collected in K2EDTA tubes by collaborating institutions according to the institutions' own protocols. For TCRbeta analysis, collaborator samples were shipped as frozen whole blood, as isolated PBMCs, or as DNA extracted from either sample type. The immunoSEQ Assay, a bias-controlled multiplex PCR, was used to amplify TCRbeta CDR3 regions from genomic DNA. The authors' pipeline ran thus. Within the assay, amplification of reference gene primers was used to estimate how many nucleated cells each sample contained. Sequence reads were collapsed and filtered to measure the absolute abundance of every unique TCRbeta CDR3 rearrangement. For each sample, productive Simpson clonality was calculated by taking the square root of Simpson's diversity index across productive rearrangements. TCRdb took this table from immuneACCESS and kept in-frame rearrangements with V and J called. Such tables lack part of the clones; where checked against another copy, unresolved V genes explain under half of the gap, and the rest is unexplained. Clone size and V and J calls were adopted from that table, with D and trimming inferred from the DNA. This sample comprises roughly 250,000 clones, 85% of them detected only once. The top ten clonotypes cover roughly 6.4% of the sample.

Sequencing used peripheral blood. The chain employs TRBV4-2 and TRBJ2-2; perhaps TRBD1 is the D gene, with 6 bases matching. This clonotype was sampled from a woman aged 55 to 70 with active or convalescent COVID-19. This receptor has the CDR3 CASSSGTTNTGELFF. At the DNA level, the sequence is TGTGCCAGCAGCTCCGGGACAACGAACACCGGGGAGCTGTTTTTT.